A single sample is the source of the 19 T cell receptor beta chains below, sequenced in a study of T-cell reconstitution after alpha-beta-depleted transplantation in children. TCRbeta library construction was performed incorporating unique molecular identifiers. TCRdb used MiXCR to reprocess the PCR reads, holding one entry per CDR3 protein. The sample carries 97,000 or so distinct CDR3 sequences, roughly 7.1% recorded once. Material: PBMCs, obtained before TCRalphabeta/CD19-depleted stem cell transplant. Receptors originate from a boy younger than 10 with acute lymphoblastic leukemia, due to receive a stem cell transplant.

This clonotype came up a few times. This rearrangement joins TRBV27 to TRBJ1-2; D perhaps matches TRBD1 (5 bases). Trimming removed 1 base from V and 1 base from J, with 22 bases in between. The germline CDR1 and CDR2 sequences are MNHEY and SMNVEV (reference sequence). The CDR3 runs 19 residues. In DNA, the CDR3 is TGTGCCAGCAGTTTATTTGGGTCCGGGACCGCCGGCAATAACTATGGCTACACCTTC. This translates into CASSLFGSGTAGNNYGYTF.

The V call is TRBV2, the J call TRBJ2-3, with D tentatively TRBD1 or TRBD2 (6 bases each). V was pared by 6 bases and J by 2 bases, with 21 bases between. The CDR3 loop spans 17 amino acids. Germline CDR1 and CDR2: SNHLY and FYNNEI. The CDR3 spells CASRVGGSGGPTDTQYF. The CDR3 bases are TGTGCCAGCAGGGTGGGGGGCTCCGGGGGACCCACAGATACGCAGTATTTT. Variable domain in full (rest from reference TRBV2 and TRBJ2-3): EPEVTQTPSHQVTQMGQEVILRCVPISNHLYFYWYRQILGQKVEFLVSFYNNEISEKSEIFDDQFSVERPDGSNFTLKIRSTKLEDSAMYFCASRVGGSGGPTDTQYFGPGTRLTVL.

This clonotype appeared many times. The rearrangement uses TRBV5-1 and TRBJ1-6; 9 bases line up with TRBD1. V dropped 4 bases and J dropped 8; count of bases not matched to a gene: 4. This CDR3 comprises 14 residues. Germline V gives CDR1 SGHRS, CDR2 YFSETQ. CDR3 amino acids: CASSPDRGHSPLHF. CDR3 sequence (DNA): TGCGCCAGCAGCCCGGACAGGGGCCATTCACCCCTCCACTTT. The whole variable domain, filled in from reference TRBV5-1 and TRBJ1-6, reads KAGVTQTPRYLIKTRGQQVTLSCSPISGHRSVSWYQQTPGQGLQFLFEYFSETQRNKGNFPGRFSGRQFSNSRSEMNVSTLELGDSALYLCASSPDRGHSPLHFGNGTRLTVT.

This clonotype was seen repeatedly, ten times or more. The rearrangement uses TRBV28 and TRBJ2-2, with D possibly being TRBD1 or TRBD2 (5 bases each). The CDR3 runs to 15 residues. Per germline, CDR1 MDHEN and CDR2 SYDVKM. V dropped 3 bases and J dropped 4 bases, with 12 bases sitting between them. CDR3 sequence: CASSFGTSSTGELFF. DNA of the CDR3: TGTGCCAGCAGTTTTGGGACCAGCTCCACCGGGGAGCTGTTTTTT.

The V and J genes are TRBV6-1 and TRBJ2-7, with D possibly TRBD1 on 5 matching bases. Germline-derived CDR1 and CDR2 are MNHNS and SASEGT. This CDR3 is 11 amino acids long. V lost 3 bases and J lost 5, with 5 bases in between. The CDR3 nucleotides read TGTGCCAGCAGTGACAGGGACGAGCAGTACTTC. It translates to CASSDRDEQYF.

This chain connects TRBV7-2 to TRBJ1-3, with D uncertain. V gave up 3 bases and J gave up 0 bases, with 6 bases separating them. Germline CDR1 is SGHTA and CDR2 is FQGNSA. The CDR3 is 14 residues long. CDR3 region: CASSFHNSGNTIYF. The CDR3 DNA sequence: TGTGCCAGCAGCTTTCACAACTCTGGAAACACCATATATTTT. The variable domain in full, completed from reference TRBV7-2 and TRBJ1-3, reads GAGVSQSPSNKVTEKGKDVELRCDPISGHTALYWYRQSLGQGLEFLIYFQGNSAPDKSGLPSDRFSAERTGGSVSTLTIQRTQQEDSAVYLCASSFHNSGNTIYFGEGSWLTVV.

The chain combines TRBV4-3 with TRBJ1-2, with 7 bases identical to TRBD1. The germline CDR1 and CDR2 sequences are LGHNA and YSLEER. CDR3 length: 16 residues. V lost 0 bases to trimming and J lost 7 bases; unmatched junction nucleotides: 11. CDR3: CASSQEATGRRRGYTF. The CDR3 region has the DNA TGCGCCAGCAGCCAAGAAGCGACAGGGCGTCGCCGTGGCTACACCTTC.

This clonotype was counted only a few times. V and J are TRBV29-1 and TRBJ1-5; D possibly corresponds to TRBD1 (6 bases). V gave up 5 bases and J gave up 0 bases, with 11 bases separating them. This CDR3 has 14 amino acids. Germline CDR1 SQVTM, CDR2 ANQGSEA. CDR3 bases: TGCAGCGTTCAACAGGGAGGTAGCAATCAGCCCCAGCATTTT. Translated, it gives CSVQQGGSNQPQHF.

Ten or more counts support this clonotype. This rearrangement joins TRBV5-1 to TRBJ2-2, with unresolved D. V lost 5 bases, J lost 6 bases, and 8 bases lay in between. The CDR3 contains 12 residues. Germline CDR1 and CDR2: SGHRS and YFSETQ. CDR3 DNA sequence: TGCGCCAGCAGTCCGGGCCCCGGGGAGCTGTTTTTT. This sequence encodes CASSPGPGELFF.

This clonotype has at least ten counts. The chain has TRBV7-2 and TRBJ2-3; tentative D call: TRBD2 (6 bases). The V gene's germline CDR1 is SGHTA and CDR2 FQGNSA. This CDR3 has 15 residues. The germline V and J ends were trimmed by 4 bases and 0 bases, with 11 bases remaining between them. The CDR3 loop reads CASSSARGSTDTQYF. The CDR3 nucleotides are TGTGCCAGCAGCTCTGCGCGGGGTAGCACAGATACGCAGTATTTT.

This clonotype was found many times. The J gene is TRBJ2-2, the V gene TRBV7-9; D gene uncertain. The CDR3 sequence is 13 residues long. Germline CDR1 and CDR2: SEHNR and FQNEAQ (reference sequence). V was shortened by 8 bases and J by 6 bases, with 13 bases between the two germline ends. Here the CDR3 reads CASPLVVAGELFF. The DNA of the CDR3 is TGTGCCAGCCCCTTAGTCGTCGCCGGGGAGCTGTTTTTT. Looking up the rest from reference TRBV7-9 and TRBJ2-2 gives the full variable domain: DTGVSQNPRHKITKRGQNVTFRCDPISEHNRLYWYRQTLGQGPEFLTYFQNEAQLEKSRLLSDRFSAERPKGSFSTLEIQRTEQGDSAMYLCASPLVVAGELFFGEGSRLTVL.

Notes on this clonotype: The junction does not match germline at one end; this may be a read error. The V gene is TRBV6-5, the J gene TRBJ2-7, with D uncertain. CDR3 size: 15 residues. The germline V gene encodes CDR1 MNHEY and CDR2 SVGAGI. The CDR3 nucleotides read TGTGCCAGCAGTTACTCGGGCGGTGTTTCCTCCGAGCAGTACTTC. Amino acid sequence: CASSYSGGVSSEQYF.

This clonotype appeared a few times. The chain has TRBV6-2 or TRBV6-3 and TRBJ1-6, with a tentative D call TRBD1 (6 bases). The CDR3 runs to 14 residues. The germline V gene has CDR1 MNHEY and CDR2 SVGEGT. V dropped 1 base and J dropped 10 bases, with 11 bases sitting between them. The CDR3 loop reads CASSYYGQRSPLHF. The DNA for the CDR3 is TGTGCCAGCAGTTACTATGGACAGAGATCACCCCTCCACTTT.

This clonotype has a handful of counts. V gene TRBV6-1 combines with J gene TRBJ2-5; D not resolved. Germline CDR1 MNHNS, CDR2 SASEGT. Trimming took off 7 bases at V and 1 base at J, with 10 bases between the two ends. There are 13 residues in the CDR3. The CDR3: CASTTVIQETQYF. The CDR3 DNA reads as TGTGCCAGCACGACCGTCATCCAAGAGACCCAGTACTTC.

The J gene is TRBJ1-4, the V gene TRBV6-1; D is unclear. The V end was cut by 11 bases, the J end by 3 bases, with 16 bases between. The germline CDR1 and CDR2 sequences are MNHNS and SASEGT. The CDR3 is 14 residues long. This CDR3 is CASRMGTANEKLFF. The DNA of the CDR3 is TGTGCCTCTCGAATGGGAACCGCTAATGAAAAACTGTTTTTT.

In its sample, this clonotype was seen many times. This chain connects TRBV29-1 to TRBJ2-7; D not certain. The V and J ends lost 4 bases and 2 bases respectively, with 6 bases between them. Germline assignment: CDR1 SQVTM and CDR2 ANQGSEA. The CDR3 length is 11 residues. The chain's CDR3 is CSVASAYEQYF. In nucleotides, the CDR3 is TGCAGCGTTGCCAGCGCCTACGAGCAGTACTTC.

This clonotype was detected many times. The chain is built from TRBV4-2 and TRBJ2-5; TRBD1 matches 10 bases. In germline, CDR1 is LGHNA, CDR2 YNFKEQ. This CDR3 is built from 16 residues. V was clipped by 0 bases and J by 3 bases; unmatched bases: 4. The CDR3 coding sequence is TGTGCCAGCAGCCAAGATAGGGGGACAGGGGAAGAGACCCAGTACTTC. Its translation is CASSQDRGTGEETQYF.

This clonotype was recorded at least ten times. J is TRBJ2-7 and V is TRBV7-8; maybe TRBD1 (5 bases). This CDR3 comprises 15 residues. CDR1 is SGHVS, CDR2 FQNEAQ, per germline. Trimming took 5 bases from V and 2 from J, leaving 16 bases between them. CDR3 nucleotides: TGTGCCAGCAGCCCAAGCAGGGTATCCCCCTACGAGCAGTACTTC. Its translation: CASSPSRVSPYEQYF. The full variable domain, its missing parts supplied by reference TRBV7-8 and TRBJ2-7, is GAGVSQSPRYKVAKRGQDVALRCDPISGHVSLFWYQQALGQGPEFLTYFQNEAQLDKSGLPSDRFFAERPEGSVSTLKIQRTQQEDSAVYLCASSPSRVSPYEQYFGPGTRLTVT.

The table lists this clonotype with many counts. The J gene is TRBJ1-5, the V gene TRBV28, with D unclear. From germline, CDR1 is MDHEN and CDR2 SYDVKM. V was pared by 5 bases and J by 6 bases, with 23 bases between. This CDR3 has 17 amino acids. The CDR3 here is CASSLLIGRSLGQPQHF. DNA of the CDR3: TGTGCCAGCAGTCTACTTATAGGACGGTCGCTGGGTCAGCCCCAGCATTTT. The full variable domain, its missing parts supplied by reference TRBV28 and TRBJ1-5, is DVKVTQSSRYLVKRTGEKVFLECVQDMDHENMFWYRQDPGLGLRLIYFSYDVKMKEKGDIPEGYSVSREKKERFSLILESASTNQTSMYLCASSLLIGRSLGQPQHFGDGTRLSIL.